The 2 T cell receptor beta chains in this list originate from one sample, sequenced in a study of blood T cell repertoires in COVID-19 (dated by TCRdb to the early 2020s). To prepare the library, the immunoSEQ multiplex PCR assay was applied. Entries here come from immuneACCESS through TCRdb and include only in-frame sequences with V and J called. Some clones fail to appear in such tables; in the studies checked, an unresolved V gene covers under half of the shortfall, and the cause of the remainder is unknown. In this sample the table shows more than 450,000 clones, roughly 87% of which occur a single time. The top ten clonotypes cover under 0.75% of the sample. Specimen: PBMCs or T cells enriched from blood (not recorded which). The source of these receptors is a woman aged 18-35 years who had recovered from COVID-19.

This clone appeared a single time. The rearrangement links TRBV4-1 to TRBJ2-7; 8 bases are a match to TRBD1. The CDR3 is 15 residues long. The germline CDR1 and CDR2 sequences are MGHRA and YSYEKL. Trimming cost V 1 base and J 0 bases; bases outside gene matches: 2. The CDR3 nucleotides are TGCGCCAGCAGCCAAGCCGGGACAGGCTCCTACGAGCAGTACTTC. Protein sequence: CASSQAGTGSYEQYF.

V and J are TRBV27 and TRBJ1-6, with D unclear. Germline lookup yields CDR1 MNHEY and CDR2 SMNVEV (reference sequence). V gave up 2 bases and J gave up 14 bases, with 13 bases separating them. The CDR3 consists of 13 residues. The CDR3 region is CASSLSPLGALHF. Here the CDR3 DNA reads TGTGCCAGCAGTTTAAGTCCTCTCGGGGCCCTCCACTTT.